This record looks at one T cell receptor (beta chain) sequence and its context. The antigen remains undetermined. The data are from a study of shared clonotypes between healthy human individuals. Study-level findings and limits: Memory subsets generally showed lower estimated richness than naive subsets.

For each subset, genomic DNA was distributed in equal portions over several immunoSEQ plates. The sorted-subset replicate PCRs were given approximately 190 ng DNA, which is 30,000 to 35,000 T cell genomes. Using immunoSEQ multiplex PCR, the repertoire was profiled, and TCRdb retains in-frame clones only, with some absent. The repertoire has around 1,100,000 clones, 60% to 85% of them found once; the top ten carry 0.89%. The CDR3 spans 15 residues. CDR1 SGHVS and CDR2 FQNEAQ come from the germline V gene. V was clipped by 6 bases and J by 3 bases; unmatched bases: 7. Caucasian adults residing in Nashville, Tennessee made up all the donors.

This TCR was sampled from a man aged 18 to 35 in good health. Some clones in this sample may be carry-over from other donors' samples. The chain carries TRBV7-8 and TRBJ1-4; 7 nucleotides line up with TRBD1. What was sequenced was memory CD4+ T cells from PBMCs. The subset was: CD45RA-negative fraction. CDR3 amino acids: CASSRRQGPNEKLFF. For the CDR3, the DNA is TGTGCCAGCAGTCGTCGACAGGGTCCTAATGAAAAACTGTTTTTT. The complete variable domain, with remaining parts taken from reference TRBV7-8 and TRBJ1-4, reads GAGVSQSPRYKVAKRGQDVALRCDPISGHVSLFWYQQALGQGPEFLTYFQNEAQLDKSGLPSDRFFAERPEGSVSTLKIQRTQQEDSAVYLCASSRRQGPNEKLFFGSGTQLSVL.